Below, 31 T cell receptor beta chains from the same sample are listed, as sequenced in a study of tissue T cells after allogeneic stem cell transplantation. The time point is: mouse harvest day 14 after allogeneic transplant. Mouse grafts combined 10^7 T-cell-depleted bone marrow cells with 10^6 splenic CD5+ T cells. Produced via immunoSEQ multiplex PCR; TCRdb's table is partial and in-frame only. Here the sample spans 4,500 or so clones, 40% to 55% being singletons. Sample: lymph node tissue. These receptors were taken from a female BALB/c mouse given C57BL/6 T cells with graft-versus-host disease after an allogeneic hematopoietic cell transplant.

On this clone: Gene names denote mouse genes. The read stops 1 residue short of the end of the CDR3; the missing end is completed from the germline J gene. This chain connects TRBV14 to TRBJ2-7, with TRBD1 matching 7 bases. Germline CDR1 is SGHDT and CDR2 is FRDEAV. The ends lost 3 bases at V and 2 bases at J; junction bases unmatched: 2. The CDR3 covers 13 residues. Incomplete CDR3 DNA: TGTGCCAGCAGTTCCGGGACAGCCTATGAACAGTAC. This sequence encodes CASSSGTAYEQY. The full CDR3 reads CASSSGTAYEQYF.

Comments on this clone: Mouse gene names and germline throughout. The chain's CDR3 is CASRGQSNERLFF. Partial CDR3 DNA: TGTGCCAGCAGGGGACAATCCAACGAAAGATTATTT. V is TRBV26 and J is TRBJ1-4; maybe TRBD1 (6 bases). Sequencing ends 1 residue short of the CDR3 end; the germline J gene provides the rest. V was shortened by 6 bases and J by 2 bases, with 7 bases between the two germline ends. The CDR3 length is 13 residues. Germline loops: CDR1 KGHPV, CDR2 FQNQEV (reference sequence).

Concerning this clone: Mouse gene names and germline throughout. Read coverage stops 1 residue before the CDR3 terminus; the germline J gene supplies the remainder. V gene TRBV13-3 combines with J gene TRBJ2-2; 10 nucleotides agree with TRBD1. CDR1 is NNHDY and CDR2 is SYVADS in the germline V gene. The CDR3 is made up of 15 amino acids. V shed 6 bases, J shed 3 bases, and the junction held 5 bases outside the gene matches. This CDR3 reads CASTPGQGHTGQLYF. The sequenced CDR3 bases are TGTGCCAGCACCCCGGGACAGGGGCACACCGGGCAGCTCTAC.

Details on this clone: Gene names are the mouse ones. The CDR3 DNA, read in part, is TGTGCTAGCAGTTACCCGGACACCCAGTAC. It is translated as CASSYPDTQY. The full CDR3 protein is CASSYPDTQYF. The rearrangement uses TRBV29 and TRBJ2-5, with D unresolved. Read coverage stops 1 residue before the CDR3 terminus; the germline J gene supplies the remainder. V was clipped by 4 bases and J by 6 bases, with 5 bases between them. The CDR3 contains 11 residues. The germline V gene has CDR1 MSHET and CDR2 SYDVDS.

This clone was detected a few times. Gene labels here are mouse ones. The read halts 1 residue ahead of the CDR3 end, with the missing end drawn from the germline J gene. The chain couples TRBV13-2 to TRBJ1-5; D is unresolved. V lost 0 bases to trimming and J lost 5 bases, with 6 bases between them. Germline V CDR1 and CDR2: NNHNN, SYGAGS (reference sequence). This CDR3 region has 13 residues. CDR3 DNA, as far as it was read: TGTGCCAGCGGTGATGGGTGGGACCAGGCTCCGCTT. It yields the protein CASGDGWDQAPL. The full CDR3 protein is CASGDGWDQAPLF.

In this sample, this clone is medium-sized. Mouse gene names and germline throughout. Read coverage stops 1 residue before the CDR3 terminus; the germline J gene supplies the remainder. The chain recombines TRBV31 with TRBJ2-5; D remains ambiguous. Trimming shortened V by 0 bases and J by 0 bases, and 7 bases separated the two germline ends. The germline CDR1 and CDR2 sequences are GKSSPN and SITVG. The CDR3 sequence is 14 residues long. The sequenced part of the CDR3 DNA is TGTGCCTGGAGTCTAGCCAATAACCAAGACACCCAGTAC. As protein: CAWSLANNQDTQY. The whole CDR3 protein is CAWSLANNQDTQYF. Based on the CDR3 plus reference TRBV31 and TRBJ2-5, the full variable domain is AQTIHQWPVAEIKAVGSPLSLGCTIKGKSSPNLYWYWQATGGTLQQLFYSITVGQVESVVQLNLSASRPKDDQFILSTEKLLLSHSGFYLCAWSLANNQDTQYFGPGTRLLVL.

About this clone: It is likely a read error: a sequence one base away is far more abundant. The genes and germline here are from mouse. The CDR3 reads CASSSTLNQAPLF. Incomplete CDR3 DNA: TGTGCCAGCAGCTCAACACTCAACCAGGCTCCGCTT. The genes are TRBV4 and TRBJ1-5; D not certain. The observed sequence ends 1 residue before the CDR3 terminus, with the missing tail filled in from the germline J gene. CDR3 size: 13 residues. Per germline, CDR1 LGHDT and CDR2 YNNKQL (reference sequence). V dropped 4 bases and J dropped 3 bases, with 7 bases sitting between them.

This clone has only a few counts. Mouse germline and gene names are used. The CDR3 end lies 1 residue beyond the end of the read and is filled in from the germline J gene. The rearrangement joins TRBV26 to TRBJ1-3, with 8 bases that match TRBD1. The CDR3 totals 15 residues. The germline V gene encodes CDR1 KGHPV and CDR2 FQNQEV (reference sequence). V dropped 5 bases and J dropped 0; count of bases not matched to a gene: 3. The CDR3 bases that were read are TGTGCCAGCAGTTCCGACAGGGGTTCTGGAAATACGCTCTAT. Amino acids: CASSSDRGSGNTLY. The CDR3 reads in full as CASSSDRGSGNTLYF.

This clone was seen only once. Gene names denote mouse genes. The read halts 1 residue ahead of the CDR3 end, with the missing end drawn from the germline J gene. The rearrangement uses TRBV26 and TRBJ2-4; TRBD2 matches 11 bases. Germline V CDR1 and CDR2: KGHPV, FQNQEV (reference sequence). The CDR3 has 15 amino acids. With V trimmed by 3 bases and J by 5 bases, 4 bases remained unmatched. The CDR3 here is CASSLLGGRRNTLYF. Incomplete CDR3 DNA: TGTGCCAGCAGTCTACTGGGGGGGCGCCGAAACACCTTGTAC.

Comments on this clone: Germline and genes here are mouse. The read terminates 1 residue before the CDR3 end, so the remaining end is supplied by the germline J gene. The chain links TRBV16 to TRBJ2-5, with a weak D call TRBD2 (8 bases). The germline V gene encodes CDR1 SGHSA and CDR2 FRNQAP. The V gene lost 2 bases and the J gene lost 6 bases, with 15 bases spanning the gap. The CDR3 loop spans 15 amino acids. CDR3 DNA, as far as it was read: TGTGCAAGCAGCTTAATCAGGGGGGGCCGGGACACCCAGTAC. Its protein product is CASSLIRGGRDTQY. The CDR3, in full, reads CASSLIRGGRDTQYF. The full variable domain, in which reference TRBV16 and TRBJ2-5 provide the parts outside the CDR3, is NAGVIQTPRHKVTGKGQEATLWCEPISGHSAVFWYRQTIVQGLEFLTYFRNQAPIDDSGMPKERFSAQMPNQSHSTLKIQSTQPQDSAVYLCASSLIRGGRDTQYFGPGTRLLVL.

The sample holds a few counts of this clone. Germline is not matched at one junction end, which may reflect a read error. Gene names and germline match the mouse. The missing CDR3 end, 1 residue past where the read stops, is filled in from the germline J gene. The rearrangement links TRBV13-2 to TRBJ2-4; 7 nucleotides line up with TRBD2. Germline V gives CDR1 NNHNN, CDR2 SYGAGS (reference sequence). The CDR3 has 16 amino acids. CDR3 protein: CASSDGPGGSQNTLYF. The DNA read from the CDR3 is TGTGCCAGCAGTGATGGGCCGGGGGGGAGTCAAAACACCTTGTAC.

This clone has only a few counts. Gene names and germline refer to mouse. Partial CDR3 DNA: TGTGCCAGCAGGTGGACAGCTAGTCAAAACACCTTGTAC. Translating it yields CASRWTASQNTLY. The whole CDR3 sequence reads CASRWTASQNTLYF. This sequence joins TRBV26 and TRBJ2-4; D possibly corresponds to TRBD1 (6 bases). Coverage ceases 1 residue before the CDR3 finishes, and the germline J gene fills in the end. V was trimmed by 6 bases and J by 0 bases, leaving 10 bases between them. Germline values: CDR1 KGHPV, CDR2 FQNQEV (reference sequence). The CDR3 contains 14 residues.

The sample holds a few counts of this clone. Gene names and germline refer to mouse. The DNA ends 1 residue before the CDR3 does, and the rest of the CDR3 is filled in from the germline J gene. The rearrangement links TRBV20 to TRBJ2-7, with 9 bases lining up with TRBD1. Germline loops: CDR1 GFQATS, CDR2 STVNSAI. The CDR3 sequence is 12 residues long. The trim removed 3 bases at V and 5 bases at J, leaving 2 bases unmatched. Incomplete CDR3 DNA: TGTGGTGCTAGCAGGACAGGGGATGAACAGTAC. Translating gives CGASRTGDEQY. The CDR3 in full is CGASRTGDEQYF.

Note on this clone: At one boundary the junction diverges from the germline segment, which might be a read error. Germline and genes here are mouse. The read ends 1 residue shy of where the CDR3 ends; the end is completed using the germline J gene. The chain combines TRBV26 with TRBJ2-7, with TRBD1 as a possible D gene (6 bases). CDR1 and CDR2 (germline): KGHPV, FQNQEV (reference sequence). The CDR3 contains 13 residues. Partial CDR3 DNA: TGTGCCAGCCGTCTAGGACAGAAACATGAACAGTAC. Amino acids: CASRLGQKHEQY. The whole CDR3 sequence is CASRLGQKHEQYF.

This clone appeared a single time. The gene names here belong to mouse. The CDR3 extends 1 residue past the end of the read, so its final part is completed from the germline J gene. The V gene is TRBV3, the J gene TRBJ2-4; D remains unclear. With 0 bases removed from V and 0 bases from J, the gap between germline ends came to 4 bases. In germline, CDR1 is SNHLY, CDR2 FYNGKV (reference sequence). The CDR3 runs to 14 residues. The CDR3 here is CASSLAGSQNTLYF. Partial CDR3 DNA: TGTGCCAGCAGCTTAGCTGGTAGTCAAAACACCTTGTAC.

For this clone: Mouse gene names apply. Read sequence stops 1 residue before the CDR3 end, and the germline J gene provides the missing end. This sequence joins TRBV26 and TRBJ1-2, with TRBD1 identical over 8 bases. CDR3 length: 14 residues. The J segment lost 3 bases and the V segment lost 2 bases, leaving 2 bases of the junction unmatched. The germline CDR1 and CDR2 sequences are KGHPV and FQNQEV (reference sequence). CDR3 residues: CASSLAGGDSDYTF. The DNA read from the CDR3 is TGTGCCAGCAGTCTGGCAGGGGGCGACTCCGACTACACC.

With respect to this clone: Gene names and germline match the mouse. With the read ending 1 residue before the CDR3 end, the germline J gene is used to fill in that end. This sequence joins TRBV19 and TRBJ2-3, with D possibly TRBD2 on 6 matching bases. V was cut by 5 bases and J by 0 bases, with 16 bases left in between. The CDR3 runs to 16 residues. CDR1 is FNHDT, CDR2 SITEND, per germline (reference sequence). The CDR3 spells CASSALLGFSAETLYF. CDR3 DNA, as far as it was read: TGTGCCAGCAGCGCCCTTCTGGGGTTTAGTGCAGAAACGCTGTAT.

Turning to this clone: The gene symbols are mouse symbols. The read gets to within 1 residue of the CDR3 end, and the germline J gene fills in the rest. The chain couples TRBV16 to TRBJ2-1, with 10 nucleotides matching TRBD2. Per the germline V gene, CDR1 is SGHSA and CDR2 is FRNQAP. This CDR3 contains 15 residues. V gave up 2 bases and J gave up 4 bases; unmatched junction bases: 2. CDR3 amino acids: CASSLPGGAYAEQFF. The CDR3 bases that were read are TGTGCAAGCAGCTTACCTGGGGGGGCTTATGCTGAGCAGTTC. Full variable domain (missing parts from reference TRBV16 and TRBJ2-1): NAGVIQTPRHKVTGKGQEATLWCEPISGHSAVFWYRQTIVQGLEFLTYFRNQAPIDDSGMPKERFSAQMPNQSHSTLKIQSTQPQDSAVYLCASSLPGGAYAEQFFGPGTRLTVL.

This clone counts as medium-sized (0.01 to 0.1%). The genes are named according to mouse. Coverage ceases 1 residue before the CDR3 finishes, and the germline J gene fills in the end. The J gene is TRBJ2-7, the V gene TRBV5, with 10 bases that match TRBD2. Germline assignment: CDR1 LGHNA and CDR2 YNLKQL (reference sequence). Trimming took 0 bases from V and 6 from J; bases not matched to a gene: 5. The CDR3 has 15 residues. The sequenced part of the CDR3 DNA is TGTGCCAGCAGCCAAGATTGGCTGGGGGGGCTTGAACAGTAC. Amino acids: CASSQDWLGGLEQY. The entire CDR3 is CASSQDWLGGLEQYF.

With regard to this clone: Genes and germline come from the mouse. The read falls 1 residue short of the CDR3 end, and the missing part is taken from the germline J gene. The chain has TRBV26 and TRBJ1-3; no reliable D call. Trimming cost V 2 bases and J 4 bases, with 6 bases left between them. The CDR3 runs to 13 residues. Looked up from germline, CDR1 is KGHPV and CDR2 is FQNQEV (reference sequence). CDR3 bases read: TGTGCCAGCAGTCTGGGGGTAGGAAATACGCTCTAT. Protein: CASSLGVGNTLY. The whole CDR3 protein is CASSLGVGNTLYF. Full variable domain (outside the CDR3, taken from reference TRBV26 and TRBJ1-3): NSKVIQTPRYLVKGQGQKAKMRCIPEKGHPVVFWYQQNKNNEFKFLINFQNQEVLQQIDMTEKRFSAECPSNSPCSLEIQSSEAGDSALYLCASSLGVGNTLYFGEGSRLIVV.

As to this clone: Mouse gene names and germline throughout. With the read ending 1 residue before the CDR3 end, the germline J gene is used to fill in that end. This chain joins TRBV14 and TRBJ2-7, with TRBD1 matching 12 bases. Germline V gene lookup returns CDR1 SGHDT and CDR2 FRDEAV. The ends lost 0 bases at V and 6 bases at J; junction bases unmatched: 1. The CDR3 covers 14 residues. The CDR3: CASSFWDRGLEQYF. The sequenced CDR3 bases are TGTGCCAGCAGTTTCTGGGACAGGGGGCTTGAACAGTAC.

This clone came up a few times. Mouse gene names apply. The DNA ends 1 residue before the CDR3 does, and the rest of the CDR3 is filled in from the germline J gene. This sequence joins TRBV26 and TRBJ2-7, with 14 bases that match TRBD2. The CDR3 contains 15 residues. The V segment lost 0 bases and the J segment 6 bases; nucleotides outside the gene matches: 1. Germline V CDR1 and CDR2: KGHPV, FQNQEV (reference sequence). Incomplete CDR3 DNA: TGTGCCAGCAGTCTGTCCGGGACTGGGGGGGCTGAACAGTAC. Amino acids: CASSLSGTGGAEQY. In full, the CDR3 is CASSLSGTGGAEQYF. The full variable domain, completed using reference TRBV26 and TRBJ2-7, is NSKVIQTPRYLVKGQGQKAKMRCIPEKGHPVVFWYQQNKNNEFKFLINFQNQEVLQQIDMTEKRFSAECPSNSPCSLEIQSSEAGDSALYLCASSLSGTGGAEQYFGPGTRLTVL.

Remarks on this clone: This may be a read error, as it is one base from a much larger clone. Gene names refer to mouse genes. The CDR3 reads CASGLDRYEQYF. CDR3 DNA (partial): TGTGCAAGCGGCTTAGACAGATATGAACAGTAC. The gene calls are TRBV16 and TRBJ2-7; the D gene is possibly TRBD1 (5 bases). The read falls 1 residue short of the CDR3 end, and the missing part is taken from the germline J gene. Germline V lookup: CDR1 SGHSA, CDR2 FRNQAP. The CDR3 loop spans 12 amino acids.

Concerning this clone itself: The gene symbols are mouse symbols. The DNA ends 1 residue before the CDR3 does, and the rest of the CDR3 is filled in from the germline J gene. The chain links TRBV17 to TRBJ2-7; no definite D call. The CDR3 is made up of 13 amino acids. Trimming removed 5 bases at V and 0 bases at J, with 8 bases between. Germline V lookup: CDR1 MNHDT, CDR2 YYDKIL. The CDR3 sequence: CASSSTNSYEQYF. The sequenced part of the CDR3 DNA is TGTGCTAGCAGTTCGACAAACTCCTATGAACAGTAC.

This clone was seen a few times. Gene names and germline refer to mouse. The CDR3 goes on 1 residue after the read ends, and that part is filled in from the germline J gene. V and J are TRBV14 and TRBJ2-7; maybe TRBD1 (6 bases). The CDR3 loop spans 11 amino acids. The ends were cut back, 3 bases at V and 5 bases at J, with 6 bases in the middle. CDR1 SGHDT and CDR2 FRDEAV come from the germline V gene. The CDR3 spells CASSSGDEQYF. The covered CDR3 bases are TGTGCCAGCAGTTCAGGGGATGAACAGTAC.

This clone was recorded only once. Mouse gene names apply. The DNA ends 1 residue before the CDR3 does, and the rest of the CDR3 is filled in from the germline J gene. The chain is built from TRBV23 and TRBJ2-3; the DNA was not compared with TRBD1, the D call given in the table. CDR1 KGHTA and CDR2 FQNQQP come from the germline V gene. The CDR3 length is 15 residues. The CDR3 bases that were read are TGCTCCAGCAGTCAATCGAGGGGTGGTGCAGAAACGCTGTAT. Protein sequence: CSSSQSRGGAETLY. The entire CDR3 protein reads CSSSQSRGGAETLYF.

In its sample, this clone was seen a few times. Gene labels here are mouse ones. Coverage ceases 1 residue before the CDR3 finishes, and the germline J gene fills in the end. The V gene is TRBV23, the J gene TRBJ1-4; the D call of TRBD1 is as the table states it, not checked on the DNA. This CDR3 comprises 14 residues. The germline V gene has CDR1 KGHTA and CDR2 FQNQQP. CDR3 DNA, as far as it was read: TGCTCCAGCAGTCAGGGCCAGGGCAACGAAAGATTATTT. It is translated as CSSSQGQGNERLF. In full, the CDR3 is CSSSQGQGNERLFF.

To note about this clone: Each gene name is a mouse one. The observed sequence ends 1 residue before the CDR3 terminus, with the missing tail filled in from the germline J gene. This rearrangement joins TRBV26 to TRBJ1-1; 7 bases map to TRBD1. The germline V gene has CDR1 KGHPV and CDR2 FQNQEV (reference sequence). The V and J ends lost 4 bases and 2 bases, in that order; junction bases with no gene match: 4. The CDR3 is 14 amino acids. CDR3 DNA (partial): TGTGCCAGCAGTCCGTCAGGGGGTAACACAGAAGTCTTC. The encoded protein is CASSPSGGNTEVF. The whole CDR3 sequence is CASSPSGGNTEVFF.

The table lists this clone with a few counts. Gene names and germline match the mouse. The sequenced fragment ends 1 residue before the CDR3 boundary, so the rest is inferred from the germline J gene. V gene TRBV20 combines with J gene TRBJ2-7; 8 nucleotides match TRBD1. The V segment lost 5 bases and the J segment 6 bases; nucleotides outside the gene matches: 6. Germline CDR1 and CDR2: GFQATS and STVNSAI. The CDR3 extends over 12 amino acids. The covered CDR3 bases are TGTGGTGCTCCGGACAGGGAAGTTGAACAGTAC. Its translation is CGAPDREVEQY. The CDR3 in its entirety is CGAPDREVEQYF.

As to this clone: Gene names follow the mouse nomenclature. The observed sequence ends 1 residue before the CDR3 terminus, with the missing tail filled in from the germline J gene. The V call is TRBV16, the J call TRBJ1-3, with a possible D match to TRBD1 (5 bases). V was cut by 5 bases and J by 2 bases, with 16 bases left in between. Germline CDR1 reads SGHSA; CDR2 reads FRNQAP. This CDR3 spans 16 amino acids. The sequenced CDR3 bases are TGTGCAAGCAGCGCGACCGGGACCGGGGCTGGAAATACGCTCTAT. This gives the protein CASSATGTGAGNTLY. The complete CDR3 protein is CASSATGTGAGNTLYF.

Turning to this clone: Genes and germline are mouse. The CDR3 end lies 1 residue beyond the end of the read and is filled in from the germline J gene. J is TRBJ2-3 and V is TRBV23. The CDR3 is made up of 13 amino acids. From germline, CDR1 is KGHTA and CDR2 FQNQQP. CDR3 sequence: CSSSHDSAETLYF. CDR3 DNA, as far as it was read: TGCTCCAGCAGTCACGACAGTGCAGAAACGCTGTAT.